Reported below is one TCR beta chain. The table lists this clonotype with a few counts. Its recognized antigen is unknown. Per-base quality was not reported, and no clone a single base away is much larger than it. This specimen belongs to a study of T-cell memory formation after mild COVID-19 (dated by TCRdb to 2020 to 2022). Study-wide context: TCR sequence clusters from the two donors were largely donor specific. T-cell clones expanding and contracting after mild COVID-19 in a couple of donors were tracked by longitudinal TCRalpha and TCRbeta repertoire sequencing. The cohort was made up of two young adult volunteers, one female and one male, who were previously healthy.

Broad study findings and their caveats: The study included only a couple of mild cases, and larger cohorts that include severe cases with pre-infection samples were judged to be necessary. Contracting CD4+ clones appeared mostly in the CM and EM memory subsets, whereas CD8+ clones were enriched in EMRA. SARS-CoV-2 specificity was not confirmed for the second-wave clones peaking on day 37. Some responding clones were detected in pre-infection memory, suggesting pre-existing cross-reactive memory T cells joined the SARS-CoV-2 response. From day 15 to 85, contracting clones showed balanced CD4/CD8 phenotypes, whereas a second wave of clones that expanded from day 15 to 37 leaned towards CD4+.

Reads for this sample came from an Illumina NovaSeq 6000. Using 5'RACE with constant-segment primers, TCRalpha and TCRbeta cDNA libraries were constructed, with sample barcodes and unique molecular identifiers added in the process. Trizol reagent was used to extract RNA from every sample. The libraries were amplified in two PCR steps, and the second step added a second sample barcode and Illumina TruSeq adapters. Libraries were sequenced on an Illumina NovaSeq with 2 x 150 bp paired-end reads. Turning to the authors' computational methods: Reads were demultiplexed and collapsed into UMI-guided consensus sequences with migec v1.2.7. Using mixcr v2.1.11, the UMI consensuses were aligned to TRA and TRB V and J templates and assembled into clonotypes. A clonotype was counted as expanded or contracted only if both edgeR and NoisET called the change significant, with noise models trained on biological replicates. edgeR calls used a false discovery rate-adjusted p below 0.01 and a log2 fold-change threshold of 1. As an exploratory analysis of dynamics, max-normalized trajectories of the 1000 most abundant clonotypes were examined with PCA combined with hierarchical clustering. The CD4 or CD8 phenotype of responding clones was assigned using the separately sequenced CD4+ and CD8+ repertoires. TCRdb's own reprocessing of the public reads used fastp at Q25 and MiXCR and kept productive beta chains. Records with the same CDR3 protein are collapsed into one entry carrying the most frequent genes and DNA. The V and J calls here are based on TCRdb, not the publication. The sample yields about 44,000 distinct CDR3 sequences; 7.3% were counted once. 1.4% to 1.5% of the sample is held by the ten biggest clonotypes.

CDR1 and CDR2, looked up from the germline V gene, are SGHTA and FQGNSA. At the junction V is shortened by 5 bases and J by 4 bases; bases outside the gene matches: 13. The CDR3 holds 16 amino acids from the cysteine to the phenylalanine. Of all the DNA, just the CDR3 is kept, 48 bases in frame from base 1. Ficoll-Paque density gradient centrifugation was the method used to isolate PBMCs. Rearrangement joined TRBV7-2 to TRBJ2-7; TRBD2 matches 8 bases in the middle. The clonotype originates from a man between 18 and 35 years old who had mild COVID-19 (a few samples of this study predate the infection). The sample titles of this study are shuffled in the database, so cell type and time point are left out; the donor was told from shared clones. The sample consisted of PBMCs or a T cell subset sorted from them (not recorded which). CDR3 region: CASSAARGGLVYEQYF. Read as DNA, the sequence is TGTGCCAGCAGCGCCGCCCGGGGGGGTCTCGTTTACGAGCAGTACTTC.